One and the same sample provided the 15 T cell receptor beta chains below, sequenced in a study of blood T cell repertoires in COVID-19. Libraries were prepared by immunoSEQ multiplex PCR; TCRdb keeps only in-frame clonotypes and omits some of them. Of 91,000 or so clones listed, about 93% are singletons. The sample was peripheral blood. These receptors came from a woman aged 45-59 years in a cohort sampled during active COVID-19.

The CDR3 region is CASSSRTGSSYNEQFF. CDR3 sequence (DNA): TGTGCCAGCAGTTCCCGGACGGGGAGCTCCTACAATGAGCAGTTCTTC. The chain combines TRBV27 with TRBJ2-1; TRBD2 is a possible D gene (5 bases). The V and J ends lost 4 bases and 0 bases respectively, with 13 bases between them. Germline CDR1 reads MNHEY; CDR2 reads SMNVEV (reference sequence). CDR3 length equals 16 residues.

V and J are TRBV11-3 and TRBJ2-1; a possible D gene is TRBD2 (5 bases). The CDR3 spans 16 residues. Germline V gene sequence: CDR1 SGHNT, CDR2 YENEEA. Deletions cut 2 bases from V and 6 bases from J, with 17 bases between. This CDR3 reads CASSLKALARGNEQFF. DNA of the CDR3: TGTGCCAGCAGCTTAAAGGCCCTAGCCCGGGGCAATGAGCAGTTCTTC.

DNA for the CDR3: TGTGCCAGCAGTGAAGACGGACTAGCAGGAGTGGTTGAGACCCAGTACTTC. Translated: CASSEDGLAGVVETQYF. This chain uses TRBV6-1 with TRBJ2-5, with 8 bases lining up with TRBD2. The V and J ends lost 1 base and 5 bases, in that order; junction bases with no gene match: 12. The CDR3 has 17 residues. Germline lookup yields CDR1 MNHNS and CDR2 SASEGT.

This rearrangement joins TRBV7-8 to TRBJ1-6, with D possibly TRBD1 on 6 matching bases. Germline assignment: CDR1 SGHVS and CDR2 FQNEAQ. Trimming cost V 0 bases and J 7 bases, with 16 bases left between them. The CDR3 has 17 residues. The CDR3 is CASSLARSWGQNSPLHF. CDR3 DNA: TGTGCCAGCAGCTTAGCACGGTCTTGGGGGCAGAATTCACCCCTCCACTTT.

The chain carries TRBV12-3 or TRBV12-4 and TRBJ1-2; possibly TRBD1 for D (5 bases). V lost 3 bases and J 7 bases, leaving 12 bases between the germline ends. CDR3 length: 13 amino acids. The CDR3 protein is CASSLGLGTGYTF. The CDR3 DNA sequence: TGTGCCAGCAGTTTGGGACTGGGCACTGGCTACACCTTC.

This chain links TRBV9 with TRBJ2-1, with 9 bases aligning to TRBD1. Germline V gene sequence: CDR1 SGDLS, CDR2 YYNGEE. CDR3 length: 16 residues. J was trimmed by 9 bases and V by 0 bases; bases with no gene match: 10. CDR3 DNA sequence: TGTGCCAGCAGCGTAGGTACCGGGACAGGGTTCAGTGAGCAGTTCTTC. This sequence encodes CASSVGTGTGFSEQFF. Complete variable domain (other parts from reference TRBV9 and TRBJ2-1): DSGVTQTPKHLITATGQRVTLRCSPRSGDLSVYWYQQSLDQGLQFLIQYYNGEERAKGNILERFSAQQFPDLHSELNLSSLELGDSALYFCASSVGTGTGFSEQFFGPGTRLTVL.

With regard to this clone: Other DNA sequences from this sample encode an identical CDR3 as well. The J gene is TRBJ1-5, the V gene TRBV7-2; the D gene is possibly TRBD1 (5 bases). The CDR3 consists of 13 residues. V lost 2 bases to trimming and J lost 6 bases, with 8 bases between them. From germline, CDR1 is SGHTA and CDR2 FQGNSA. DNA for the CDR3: TGTGCCAGCAGCTTAACAGGTCGTCAGCCCCAGCATTTT. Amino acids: CASSLTGRQPQHF.

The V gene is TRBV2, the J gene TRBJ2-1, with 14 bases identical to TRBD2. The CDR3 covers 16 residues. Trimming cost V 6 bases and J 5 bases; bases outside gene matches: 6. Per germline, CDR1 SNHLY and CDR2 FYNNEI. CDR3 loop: CASRRLAGGMNNEQFF. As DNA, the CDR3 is TGTGCCAGCAGACGACTAGCGGGAGGGATGAACAATGAGCAGTTCTTC. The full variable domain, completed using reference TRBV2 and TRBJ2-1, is EPEVTQTPSHQVTQMGQEVILRCVPISNHLYFYWYRQILGQKVEFLVSFYNNEISEKSEIFDDQFSVERPDGSNFTLKIRSTKLEDSAMYFCASRRLAGGMNNEQFFGPGTRLTVL.

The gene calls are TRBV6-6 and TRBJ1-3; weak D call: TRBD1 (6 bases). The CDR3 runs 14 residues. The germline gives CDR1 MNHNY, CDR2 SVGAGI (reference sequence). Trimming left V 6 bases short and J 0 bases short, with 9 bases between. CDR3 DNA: TGTGCCAGCAGGTCAGGGGCCTCTGGAAACACCATATATTTT. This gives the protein CASRSGASGNTIYF.

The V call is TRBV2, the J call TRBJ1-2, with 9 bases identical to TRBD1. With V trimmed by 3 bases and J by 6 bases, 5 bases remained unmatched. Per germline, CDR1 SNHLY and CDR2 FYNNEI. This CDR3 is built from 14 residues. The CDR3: CASSENRDRDGYTF. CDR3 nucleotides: TGTGCCAGCAGTGAGAACCGGGACAGGGATGGCTACACCTTC.

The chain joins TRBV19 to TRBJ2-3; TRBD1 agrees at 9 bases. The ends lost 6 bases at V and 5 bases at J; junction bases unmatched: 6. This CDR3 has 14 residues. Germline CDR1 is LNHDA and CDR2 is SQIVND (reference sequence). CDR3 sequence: CASRPGQGVDTQYF. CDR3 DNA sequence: TGTGCCAGTAGGCCGGGACAGGGCGTAGATACGCAGTATTTT.

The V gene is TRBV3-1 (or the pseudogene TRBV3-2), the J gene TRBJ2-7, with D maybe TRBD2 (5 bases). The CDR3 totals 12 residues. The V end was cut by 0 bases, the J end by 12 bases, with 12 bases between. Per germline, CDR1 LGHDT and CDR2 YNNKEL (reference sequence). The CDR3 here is CASSQDRSGLYF. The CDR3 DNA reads TGTGCCAGCAGCCAAGATAGGTCAGGACTGTACTTC.

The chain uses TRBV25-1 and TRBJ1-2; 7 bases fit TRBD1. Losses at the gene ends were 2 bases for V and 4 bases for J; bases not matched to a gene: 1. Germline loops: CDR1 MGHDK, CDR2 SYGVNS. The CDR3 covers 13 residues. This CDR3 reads CASSERTGYGYTF. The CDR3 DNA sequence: TGTGCCAGCAGTGAAAGGACAGGCTATGGCTACACCTTC.

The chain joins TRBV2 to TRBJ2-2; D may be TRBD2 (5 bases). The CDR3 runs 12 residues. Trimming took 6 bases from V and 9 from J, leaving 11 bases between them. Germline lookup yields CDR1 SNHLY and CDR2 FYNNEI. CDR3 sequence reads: CASRAEQRELFF. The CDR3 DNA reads TGTGCCAGCAGAGCGGAACAAAGGGAGCTGTTTTTT.

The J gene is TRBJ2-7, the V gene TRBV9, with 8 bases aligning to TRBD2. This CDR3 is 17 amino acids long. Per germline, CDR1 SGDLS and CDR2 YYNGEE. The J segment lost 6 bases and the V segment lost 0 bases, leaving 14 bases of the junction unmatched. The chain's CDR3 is CASSVVGGGPQAGEQYF. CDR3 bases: TGTGCCAGCAGCGTAGTAGGCGGGGGGCCCCAGGCTGGCGAGCAGTACTTC.